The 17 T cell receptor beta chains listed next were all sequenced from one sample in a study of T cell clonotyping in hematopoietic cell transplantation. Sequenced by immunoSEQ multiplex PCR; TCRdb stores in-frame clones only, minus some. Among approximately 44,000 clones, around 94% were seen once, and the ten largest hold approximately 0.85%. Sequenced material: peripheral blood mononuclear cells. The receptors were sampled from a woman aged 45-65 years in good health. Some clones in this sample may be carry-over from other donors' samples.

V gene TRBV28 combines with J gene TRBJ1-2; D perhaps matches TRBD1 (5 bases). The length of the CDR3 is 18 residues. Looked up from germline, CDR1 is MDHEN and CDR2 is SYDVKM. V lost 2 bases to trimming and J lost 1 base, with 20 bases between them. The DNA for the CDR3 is TGTGCCAGCAGTTTAAGCTTTCCTTCCAGGGCTATTAACTATGGCTACACCTTC. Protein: CASSLSFPSRAINYGYTF.

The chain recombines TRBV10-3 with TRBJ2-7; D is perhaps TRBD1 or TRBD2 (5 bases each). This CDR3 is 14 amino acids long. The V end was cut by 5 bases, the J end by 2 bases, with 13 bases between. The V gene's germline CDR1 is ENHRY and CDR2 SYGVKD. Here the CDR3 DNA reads TGTGCCATCAGTCTTGGGACCTCTGCCTACGAGCAGTACTTC. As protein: CAISLGTSAYEQYF.

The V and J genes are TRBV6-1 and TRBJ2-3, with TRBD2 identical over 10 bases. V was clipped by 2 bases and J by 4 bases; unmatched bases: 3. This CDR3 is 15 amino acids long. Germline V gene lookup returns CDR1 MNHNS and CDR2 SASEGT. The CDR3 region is CASSEQRGGPDTQYF. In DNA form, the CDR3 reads TGTGCCAGCAGTGAACAGCGGGGGGGCCCAGATACGCAGTATTTT.

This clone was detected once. CDR3 loop: CASSLITGGDTGELFF. The CDR3 nucleotides are TGTGCCAGCAGCTTGATAACAGGGGGGGACACCGGGGAGCTGTTTTTT. The chain has TRBV7-2 and TRBJ2-2; D perhaps matches TRBD1 (8 bases). V lost 3 bases and J 3 bases, leaving 14 bases between the germline ends. CDR1 and CDR2 from the germline V gene are SGHTA and FQGNSA. The CDR3 has 16 residues.

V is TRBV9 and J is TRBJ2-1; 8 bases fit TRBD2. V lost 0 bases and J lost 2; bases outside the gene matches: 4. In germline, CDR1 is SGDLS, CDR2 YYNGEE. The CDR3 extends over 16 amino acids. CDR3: CASSVAAGGPYNEQFF. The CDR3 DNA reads TGTGCCAGCAGCGTAGCGGCGGGGGGACCCTACAATGAGCAGTTCTTC.

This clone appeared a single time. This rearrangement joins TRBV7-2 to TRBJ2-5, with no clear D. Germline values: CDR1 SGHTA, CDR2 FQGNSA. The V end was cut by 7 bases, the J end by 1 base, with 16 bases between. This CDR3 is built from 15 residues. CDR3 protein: CASTKASQTQETQYF. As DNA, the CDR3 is TGTGCCAGCACCAAAGCATCACAGACCCAAGAGACCCAGTACTTC.

DNA for the CDR3: TGTGCCAGCAGTGAAGAGGCCAGGGTCGGGGTAAAAAATCAGCCCCAGCATTTT. Translating it yields CASSEEARVGVKNQPQHF. This chain connects TRBV6-1 to TRBJ1-5, with D perhaps matching TRBD1 (5 bases). Germline-derived CDR1 and CDR2 are MNHNS and SASEGT. The CDR3 runs 18 residues. V was cut by 1 base and J by 4 bases, with 20 bases left in between.

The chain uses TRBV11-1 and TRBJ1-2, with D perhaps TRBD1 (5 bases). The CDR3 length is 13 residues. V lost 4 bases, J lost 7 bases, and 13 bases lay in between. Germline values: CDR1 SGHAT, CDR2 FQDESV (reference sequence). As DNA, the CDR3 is TGTGCCAGCAGCTCGTCCGGGACGGGTGGCTACACCTTC. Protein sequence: CASSSSGTGGYTF.

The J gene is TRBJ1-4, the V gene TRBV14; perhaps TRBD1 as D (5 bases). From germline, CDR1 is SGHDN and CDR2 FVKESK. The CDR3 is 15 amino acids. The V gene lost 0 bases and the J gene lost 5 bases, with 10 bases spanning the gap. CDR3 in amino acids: CASSQDQGWNEKLFF. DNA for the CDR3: TGTGCCAGCAGCCAAGATCAGGGCTGGAATGAAAAACTGTTTTTT. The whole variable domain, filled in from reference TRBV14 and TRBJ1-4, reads EAGVTQFPSHSVIEKGQTVTLRCDPISGHDNLYWYRRVMGKEIKFLLHFVKESKQDESGMPNNRFLAERTGGTYSTLKVQPAELEDSGVYFCASSQDQGWNEKLFFGSGTQLSVL.

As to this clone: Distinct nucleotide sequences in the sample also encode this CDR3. This chain's CDR3 is CASSGGRYEQYF. Written as DNA, the CDR3 is TGTGCCAGCAGTGGAGGGCGCTACGAGCAGTACTTC. The chain couples TRBV28 to TRBJ2-7, with D tentatively TRBD2 (6 bases). This CDR3 contains 12 residues. Germline lookup yields CDR1 MDHEN and CDR2 SYDVKM. Trimming left V 5 bases short and J 3 bases short, with 8 bases between.

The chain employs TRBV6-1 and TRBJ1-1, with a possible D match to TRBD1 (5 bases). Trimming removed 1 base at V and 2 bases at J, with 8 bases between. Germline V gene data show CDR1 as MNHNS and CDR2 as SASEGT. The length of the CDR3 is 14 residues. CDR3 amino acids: CASSEVQGNTEAFF. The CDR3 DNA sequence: TGTGCCAGCAGTGAAGTCCAGGGCAACACTGAAGCTTTCTTT.

The CDR3 here is CASSPTVTYGYTF. The CDR3 bases are TGTGCCAGTAGTCCAACAGTGACCTATGGCTACACCTTC. This rearrangement joins TRBV19 to TRBJ1-2; D gene uncertain. Deletions cut 5 bases from V and 4 bases from J, with 11 bases between. Germline V CDR1 and CDR2: LNHDA, SQIVND (reference sequence). The CDR3 loop spans 13 amino acids.

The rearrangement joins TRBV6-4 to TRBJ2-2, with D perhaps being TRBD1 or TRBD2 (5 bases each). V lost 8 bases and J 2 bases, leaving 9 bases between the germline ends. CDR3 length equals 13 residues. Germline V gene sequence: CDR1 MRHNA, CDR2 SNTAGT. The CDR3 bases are TGTGCCAGCGGGGACGGCAACACCGGGGAGCTGTTTTTT. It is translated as CASGDGNTGELFF.

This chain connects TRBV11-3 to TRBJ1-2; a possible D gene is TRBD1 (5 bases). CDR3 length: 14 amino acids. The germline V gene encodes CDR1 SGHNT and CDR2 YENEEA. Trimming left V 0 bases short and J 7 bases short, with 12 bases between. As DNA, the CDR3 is TGTGCCAGCAGCTTAGAGGGGGGAGTACGTGGCTACACCTTC. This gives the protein CASSLEGGVRGYTF. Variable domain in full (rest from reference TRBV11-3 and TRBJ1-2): EAGVVQSPRYKIIEKKQPVAFWCNPISGHNTLYWYLQNLGQGPELLIRYENEEAVDDSQLPKDRFSAERLKGVDSTLKIQPAELGDSAVYLCASSLEGGVRGYTFGSGTRLTVV.

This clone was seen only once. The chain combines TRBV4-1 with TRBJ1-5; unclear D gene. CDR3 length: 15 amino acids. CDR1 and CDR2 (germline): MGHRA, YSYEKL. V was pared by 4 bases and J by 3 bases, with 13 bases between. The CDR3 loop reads CASSPSPTLNQPQHF. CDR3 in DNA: TGCGCCAGCAGCCCCTCACCGACCCTCAATCAGCCCCAGCATTTT.

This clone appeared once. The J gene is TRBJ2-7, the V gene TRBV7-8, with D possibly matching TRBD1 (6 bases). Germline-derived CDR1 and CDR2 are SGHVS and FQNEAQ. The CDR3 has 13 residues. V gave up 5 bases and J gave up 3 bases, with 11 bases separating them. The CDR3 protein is CASSVQGIYEQYF. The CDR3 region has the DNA TGTGCCAGCAGCGTACAGGGTATCTACGAGCAGTACTTC.

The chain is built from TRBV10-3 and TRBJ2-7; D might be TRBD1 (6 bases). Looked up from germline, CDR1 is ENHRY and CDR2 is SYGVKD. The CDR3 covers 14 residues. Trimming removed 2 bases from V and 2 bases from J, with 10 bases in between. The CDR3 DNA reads TGTGCCATCAGTGAGGGGGGCCCGACCTACGAGCAGTACTTC. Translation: CAISEGGPTYEQYF.